Each of the 6 T cell receptor beta chains below was sequenced from the same sample in a study of technical replicates of blood from a handful of donors. Generated by immunoSEQ multiplex PCR, the TCRdb table keeps only in-frame clones and is missing some. The sample consists of about 75,000 clones, around 92% of them appearing once. Sequenced material: T cells isolated from PBMCs. These receptors originate from a human donor in good health. Some clones in this sample may be carry-over from other donors' samples.

J is TRBJ2-5 and V is TRBV14; D may be TRBD2 (5 bases). The V gene's germline CDR1 is SGHDN and CDR2 FVKESK. V shed 4 bases and J shed 4 bases, with 13 bases lying between them. This CDR3 contains 14 residues. CDR3 protein: CASSLRAGGETQYF. The CDR3 coding sequence is TGTGCCAGCAGCCTCCGGGCAGGAGGAGAGACCCAGTACTTC.

This chain links TRBV28 with TRBJ2-1; 10 nucleotides match TRBD1. The germline CDR1 and CDR2 sequences are MDHEN and SYDVKM. The V and J ends lost 6 bases and 6 bases, in that order; junction bases with no gene match: 5. The CDR3 is 14 residues long. The CDR3 reads CASRPGQGPNEQFF. In DNA form, the CDR3 reads TGTGCCAGCAGGCCGGGACAGGGGCCCAATGAGCAGTTCTTC.

This clone was seen just once. The genes are TRBV5-4 and TRBJ2-5; 12 nucleotides match TRBD2. V shed 4 bases and J 5 bases; nucleotides not matched to a gene: 9. The length of the CDR3 is 16 residues. Germline CDR1 SGHNT, CDR2 YYREEE (reference sequence). CDR3 in DNA: TGTGCCAGCAGCCTTCCTAGCGGGGGGGCTAGGGAGACCCAGTACTTC. Translating gives CASSLPSGGARETQYF.

The chain has TRBV4-2 and TRBJ1-2; D is uncertain. Germline values: CDR1 LGHNA, CDR2 YNFKEQ. V was cut by 4 bases and J by 2 bases, with 14 bases left in between. This CDR3 region has 15 residues. This CDR3 is CASSLAERPNYGYTF. CDR3 nucleotide sequence: TGTGCCAGCAGCCTCGCAGAACGTCCCAACTATGGCTACACCTTC.

The rearrangement links TRBV11-1 to TRBJ2-1; the match to TRBD2 covers 9 bases. V was clipped by 2 bases and J by 9 bases; unmatched bases: 14. Germline values: CDR1 SGHAT, CDR2 FQDESV (reference sequence). The CDR3 contains 17 residues. DNA for the CDR3: TGTGCCAGCAGCTTATTCTCCGGGACTAGCTTTTTCGGTGAGCAGTTCTTC. It is translated as CASSLFSGTSFFGEQFF. Full variable domain (outside the CDR3, taken from reference TRBV11-1 and TRBJ2-1): EAEVAQSPRYKITEKSQAVAFWCDPISGHATLYWYRQILGQGPELLVQFQDESVVDDSQLPKDRFSAERLKGVDSTLKIQPAELGDSAMYLCASSLFSGTSFFGEQFFGPGTRLTVL.

The chain links TRBV5-5 to TRBJ1-4; D may be TRBD1 (5 bases). The V end was cut by 1 base, the J end by 0 bases, with 10 bases between. CDR1 and CDR2 from the germline V gene are SGHKS and YYEKEE (reference sequence). The CDR3 runs 16 residues. CDR3 in amino acids: CASSLIGVATNEKLFF. The CDR3, as DNA: TGTGCCAGCAGCTTGATAGGGGTCGCAACTAATGAAAAACTGTTTTTT.